This T cell receptor beta chain was sequenced in a study of CD8+ T cells in alopecia areata. General study points: Relative to normal scalp, lesional scalp, especially alopecia totalis/universalis, showed higher clonality.

Both CD4+ and CD8+ T cells were separated by sorting PBMCs. Reverse transcription of extracted RNA yielded cDNA, which provided the sequencing template. Using immunoSEQ multiplex PCR, the repertoire was profiled, and TCRdb retains in-frame clones only, with some absent. The table lists around 250,000 clones, roughly two thirds of them singletons. Trimming took 8 bases from V and 2 from J, leaving 22 bases between them. This CDR3 contains 16 residues. Germline V gene data show CDR1 as MNHEY and CDR2 as SMNVEV (reference sequence). A remark on this clone: The antigen is undetermined.

The receptor was isolated from a human donor with alopecia areata. The specimen was CD4+ T cells sorted from blood, collected at week 0. The chain uses TRBV27 and TRBJ2-7; possible D gene TRBD1, 5 bases. In DNA form, the CDR3 reads TGTGCCAGCTCAAAATTGGTGGCCAGGGAACCCTACGAGCAGTACTTC. As protein: CASSKLVAREPYEQYF.